This T cell receptor (beta chain) was recorded in a study of shared clonotypes between healthy human individuals. This clone has just a few counts. Only in-frame clones appear in the TCRdb table, and some are missing; sequencing was by immunoSEQ multiplex PCR. The sample has 1.6 million or so clones, about 96% seen once; the top ten hold more than 0.9%. Germline CDR1 reads LNHNV; CDR2 reads YYDKDF (reference sequence). The V and J ends lost 3 bases and 2 bases respectively, with 11 bases between them. This CDR3 comprises 15 residues. The material sequenced was naive CD4+ T cells sorted from blood. Subset here: CD45RA+ positively selected. This chain links TRBV15 with TRBJ1-5; D uncertain. The source of this sequence is a man younger than 45 in good health. As DNA, the CDR3 is TGTGCCACCAGCAGCCCTTCGACTGGCAATCAGCCCCAGCATTTT. This encodes CATSSPSTGNQPQHF.